Shown below are 30 T cell receptor beta chains from a single sample sequenced in a study of cytomegalovirus exposure and HLA in healthy donors. The PCR ran on 60 Vbeta and 13 Jbeta primers. Repertoires were generated with immunoSEQ multiplex PCR, while TCRdb's copy carries only in-frame clones and drops some. The data hold about 97,000 clones, with more than 80% observed a single time. Specimen: PBMCs. The receptor source for this set is a man under 40 in good health and CMV-seronegative.

This clone appeared a few times. The rearrangement uses TRBV11-3 and TRBJ1-5, with D unclear. Germline V gene sequence: CDR1 SGHNT, CDR2 YENEEA. CDR3 length: 14 amino acids. V shed 2 bases and J shed 1 base, with 6 bases lying between them. CDR3 nucleotides: TGTGCCAGCAGCTTAATCCTAAGCAATCAGCCCCAGCATTTT. Translation: CASSLILSNQPQHF.

This chain links TRBV29-1 with TRBJ2-2; 9 bases align to TRBD1. Germline V gene lookup returns CDR1 SQVTM and CDR2 ANQGSEA. Trimming took 5 bases from V and 6 from J; bases not matched to a gene: 4. CDR3 length equals 13 residues. CDR3 loop: CSVFRDRAGELFF. CDR3 DNA sequence: TGCAGCGTTTTCCGGGACAGGGCCGGGGAGCTGTTTTTT.

The gene calls are TRBV4-1 and TRBJ2-2; D is undetermined. V lost 3 bases and J lost 8, with 16 bases in between. CDR3 length: 15 amino acids. Looked up from germline, CDR1 is MGHRA and CDR2 is YSYEKL. In nucleotides, the CDR3 is TGCGCCAGCAGCCAGGTGCATGCCGTGGCTGGGGAGCTGTTTTTT. It specifies CASSQVHAVAGELFF.

This rearrangement joins TRBV9 to TRBJ1-5; D is ambiguous. This CDR3 comprises 13 residues. Germline V lookup: CDR1 SGDLS, CDR2 YYNGEE. The V gene lost 2 bases and the J gene lost 5 bases, with 8 bases spanning the gap. Written as DNA, the CDR3 is TGTGCCAGCAGCGTTGCGGGCGATCAGCCCCAGCATTTT. It yields the protein CASSVAGDQPQHF.

The chain is built from TRBV4-1 and TRBJ2-7, with a weak D call TRBD1 (6 bases). V was clipped by 0 bases and J by 1 base, with 10 bases between them. The germline V gene has CDR1 MGHRA and CDR2 YSYEKL. CDR3 length: 15 residues. The CDR3 loop reads CASSQERGGSYEQYF. In nucleotides, the CDR3 is TGCGCCAGCAGCCAAGAGAGAGGGGGATCCTACGAGCAGTACTTC.

This clone showed up just once. The chain uses TRBV28 and TRBJ2-1; TRBD2 agrees at 13 bases. V gave up 5 bases and J gave up 7 bases; unmatched junction bases: 11. The germline V gene has CDR1 MDHEN and CDR2 SYDVKM. The CDR3 has 17 amino acids. This chain's CDR3 is CASSRLGLAGVINEQFF. CDR3 bases: TGTGCCAGCAGTCGGCTAGGACTAGCGGGAGTAATTAATGAGCAGTTCTTC.

This chain connects TRBV28 to TRBJ1-1; a weak D match, TRBD1 (6 bases). This CDR3 is built from 16 residues. CDR1 is MDHEN and CDR2 is SYDVKM in the germline V gene. Trimming shortened V by 6 bases and J by 2 bases, and 19 bases separated the two germline ends. The DNA for the CDR3 is TGTGCCAGCAGCCCTCCTGGGGGCGGCGGTAACACTGAAGCTTTCTTT. Its protein product is CASSPPGGGGNTEAFF.

The rearrangement joins TRBV4-3 to TRBJ2-7; 11 bases map to TRBD1. The J segment lost 5 bases and the V segment lost 0 bases, leaving 6 bases of the junction unmatched. Germline CDR1 is LGHNA and CDR2 is YSLEER. The length of the CDR3 is 16 residues. The CDR3: CASSQELGQGVDEQYF. DNA of the CDR3: TGCGCCAGCAGCCAAGAGTTGGGACAGGGGGTAGACGAGCAGTACTTC.

V gene TRBV29-1 combines with J gene TRBJ2-5; D perhaps matches TRBD1 (5 bases). Trimming shortened V by 4 bases and J by 9 bases, and 18 bases separated the two germline ends. The CDR3 runs to 13 residues. CDR1 is SQVTM, CDR2 ANQGSEA, per germline. The CDR3: CSVATSGLSAQYF. The CDR3 nucleotides read TGCAGCGTTGCGACCTCAGGGTTGTCGGCCCAGTACTTC.

The rearrangement uses TRBV5-1 and TRBJ1-2, with D perhaps TRBD1 (5 bases). Germline CDR1 is SGHRS and CDR2 is YFSETQ. The CDR3 extends over 14 amino acids. Trimming took 4 bases from V and 4 from J, leaving 14 bases between them. The CDR3, as DNA: TGCGCCAGCAGCAACCCAGGGCGGTTCTATGGCTACACCTTC. It is translated as CASSNPGRFYGYTF.

The count of this clone is one. The V call is TRBV7-9, the J call TRBJ1-1; 7 positions agree with TRBD1. In germline, CDR1 is SEHNR, CDR2 FQNEAQ (reference sequence). The CDR3 loop spans 13 amino acids. The junction had 8 bases not matched to a gene; V was cut back by 5 bases and J by 8 bases. The CDR3 DNA reads as TGTGCCAGCAGCCTGACAGGGCAAGGAGAAGCTTTCTTT. This encodes CASSLTGQGEAFF.

V is TRBV5-1 and J is TRBJ1-1; 10 nucleotides match TRBD1. The trim removed 0 bases at V and 1 base at J, leaving 0 bases unmatched. The CDR3 is 15 residues long. Germline-derived CDR1 and CDR2 are SGHRS and YFSETQ. CDR3 protein: CASSLGTGGNTEAFF. CDR3 DNA: TGCGCCAGCAGCTTGGGGACAGGGGGGAACACTGAAGCTTTCTTT.

The J gene is TRBJ2-7, the V gene TRBV6-5; 10 bases map to TRBD2. The V segment lost 0 bases and the J segment 1 base; nucleotides outside the gene matches: 3. The CDR3 extends over 16 amino acids. Germline CDR1 reads MNHEY; CDR2 reads SVGAGI. The CDR3 bases are TGTGCCAGCAGTTACTCGCGTAGCGGGGGGTCCTACGAGCAGTACTTC. It specifies CASSYSRSGGSYEQYF.

The gene calls are TRBV5-6 and TRBJ2-6; D might be TRBD1 (6 bases). With 0 bases removed from V and 3 bases from J, the gap between germline ends came to 7 bases. The length of the CDR3 is 15 residues. Germline V CDR1 and CDR2: SGHDT, YYEEEE. CDR3: CASSLEGDGANVLTF. CDR3 coding DNA: TGTGCCAGCAGCTTGGAGGGGGATGGGGCCAACGTCCTGACTTTC.

Concerning this clone itself: This specimen includes other DNA sequences encoding the same CDR3. This chain uses TRBV28 with TRBJ2-3, with 8 bases identical to TRBD2. The V gene's germline CDR1 is MDHEN and CDR2 SYDVKM. Trimming cost V 6 bases and J 1 base; bases outside gene matches: 6. The length of the CDR3 is 15 residues. This CDR3 is CASSRTSGGTDTQYF. The CDR3 coding sequence is TGTGCCAGCAGCCGTACTAGCGGAGGCACAGATACGCAGTATTTT.

The rearrangement joins TRBV7-3 to TRBJ2-7; TRBD1 aligns across 11 bases. CDR3 size: 13 residues. In germline, CDR1 is SGHTA, CDR2 FQGTGA. V shed 4 bases, J shed 7 bases, and the junction held 3 bases outside the gene matches. CDR3 region: CASSSGQGEEQYF. CDR3 nucleotide sequence: TGTGCCAGCAGCTCGGGACAGGGGGAAGAGCAGTACTTC.

This chain connects TRBV30 to TRBJ2-1, with 8 positions matching TRBD1. This CDR3 spans 16 amino acids. CDR1 and CDR2 from the germline V gene are GTSNPN and SVGIG (reference sequence). The V and J ends lost 0 bases and 14 bases, in that order; junction bases with no gene match: 18. The CDR3 coding sequence is TGTGCCTGGAGTGTTTCCCTTTTTGGACAGGGAGGTTCCGAGTTCTTC. It translates to CAWSVSLFGQGGSEFF.

The V call is TRBV15, the J call TRBJ1-4, with D perhaps TRBD1 (6 bases). The CDR3 consists of 17 residues. V was cut by 8 bases and J by 0 bases, with 19 bases left in between. Germline CDR1 reads LNHNV; CDR2 reads YYDKDF (reference sequence). CDR3 bases: TGTGCCACCCAGCTTGACCCTAAGGGGGCAACTAATGAAAAACTGTTTTTT. Protein sequence: CATQLDPKGATNEKLFF.

This clone was observed a few times. The chain joins TRBV30 to TRBJ1-1; D uncertain. Trimming removed 4 bases at V and 1 base at J, with 7 bases between. The germline CDR1 and CDR2 sequences are GTSNPN and SVGIG (reference sequence). This CDR3 region has 12 residues. CDR3: CAWIPENTEAFF. DNA of the CDR3: TGTGCCTGGATCCCAGAGAACACTGAAGCTTTCTTT.

V and J are TRBV7-2 and TRBJ2-7, with TRBD2 identical over 8 bases. V shed 5 bases, J shed 5 bases, and the junction held 8 bases outside the gene matches. The germline V gene has CDR1 SGHTA and CDR2 FQGNSA. This CDR3 region has 14 residues. The CDR3 sequence is CASSHRTSSHEQYF. CDR3 nucleotide sequence: TGTGCCAGCAGCCACCGGACTAGCAGCCACGAGCAGTACTTC.

The chain couples TRBV5-4 to TRBJ1-2; no definite D call. The CDR3 contains 15 residues. CDR1 is SGHNT and CDR2 is YYREEE in the germline V gene (reference sequence). V dropped 0 bases and J dropped 0 bases, with 9 bases sitting between them. CDR3 residues: CASSLGGKANYGYTF. Here the CDR3 DNA reads TGTGCCAGCAGCTTGGGCGGAAAAGCTAACTATGGCTACACCTTC.

V and J are TRBV7-9 and TRBJ2-1; possibly TRBD1 for D (6 bases). Germline CDR1 is SEHNR and CDR2 is FQNEAQ (reference sequence). V lost 7 bases and J lost 5, with 12 bases in between. The CDR3 contains 13 residues. CDR3 in amino acids: CASNGGRDNEQFF. The CDR3, as DNA: TGTGCCAGCAATGGGGGCCGAGACAATGAGCAGTTCTTC.

This clone was found a few times. The rearrangement uses TRBV9 and TRBJ2-4; 7 bases are shared with TRBD2. The germline V gene encodes CDR1 SGDLS and CDR2 YYNGEE. CDR3 size: 15 residues. V lost 0 bases to trimming and J lost 8 bases; unmatched junction nucleotides: 8. The CDR3 region is CASSVAGGLPDIQYF. In DNA, the CDR3 is TGTGCCAGCAGCGTAGCGGGAGGCCTCCCAGACATTCAGTACTTC.

This chain connects TRBV6-5 to TRBJ2-1; a possible D gene is TRBD2 (7 bases). The CDR3 has 15 amino acids. Trimming cost V 7 bases and J 0 bases, with 13 bases left between them. Germline CDR1 is MNHEY and CDR2 is SVGAGI. CDR3 sequence: CASTVGGASYNEQFF. The CDR3 coding sequence is TGTGCCAGCACAGTGGGGGGGGCCTCCTACAATGAGCAGTTCTTC.

The V gene is TRBV28, the J gene TRBJ1-1; tentatively, D is TRBD1 (5 bases). This CDR3 has 13 amino acids. The V end was cut by 10 bases, the J end by 6 bases, with 18 bases between. Germline-derived CDR1 and CDR2 are MDHEN and SYDVKM. CDR3 residues: CATWKGRIAEAFF. DNA for the CDR3: TGTGCCACCTGGAAGGGGCGCATAGCTGAAGCTTTCTTT.

The CDR3 reads CASSKFGTSNQPQHF. CDR3 sequence (DNA): TGTGCCAGCAGCAAATTTGGCACTAGCAATCAGCCCCAGCATTTT. This chain connects TRBV21-1 to TRBJ1-5; the D call in the table, TRBD1, was not verified against the DNA. TRBV21-1 corresponds to a pseudogene. The CDR3 length is 15 residues.

The CDR3 coding sequence is TGTGCCTGGAGAGGAGGAGCGGGAGGCACAGATACGCAGTATTTT. It encodes CAWRGGAGGTDTQYF. The gene calls are TRBV30 and TRBJ2-3, with TRBD2 identical over 8 bases. The CDR3 is 15 amino acids. V gave up 3 bases and J gave up 1 base; unmatched junction bases: 6. From germline, CDR1 is GTSNPN and CDR2 SVGIG (reference sequence).

The chain joins TRBV5-6 to TRBJ1-5; D is undetermined. CDR3 length: 12 residues. Trimming pared 3 bases from V and 4 bases from J, leaving 5 bases between. CDR1 is SGHDT and CDR2 is YYEEEE in the germline V gene. The CDR3 sequence is CASSSYNQPQHF. CDR3 nucleotide sequence: TGTGCCAGCAGCTCTTATAATCAGCCCCAGCATTTT. Full variable domain (missing parts from reference TRBV5-6 and TRBJ1-5): DAGVTQSPTHLIKTRGQQVTLRCSPKSGHDTVSWYQQALGQGPQFIFQYYEEEERQRGNFPDRFSGHQFPNYSSELNVNALLLGDSALYLCASSSYNQPQHFGDGTRLSIL.

This clone has a single count. The gene calls are TRBV10-3 and TRBJ1-3, with no clear D. Germline V gives CDR1 ENHRY, CDR2 SYGVKD. The CDR3 has 16 residues. Trimming pared 8 bases from V and 3 bases from J, leaving 20 bases between. Here the CDR3 DNA reads TGTGCCATCTTTGCGCCCTTGGGCAGCTTTGGAAACACCATATATTTT. It codes for CAIFAPLGSFGNTIYF.

The rearrangement joins TRBV9 to TRBJ1-6; 7 bases agree with TRBD1. The junction had 3 bases not matched to a gene; V was cut back by 1 base and J by 8 bases. Germline-derived CDR1 and CDR2 are SGDLS and YYNGEE. The CDR3 length is 14 residues. The CDR3, as DNA: TGTGCCAGCAGCGTACGGGACAGCTATTCACCCCTCCACTTT. Translating gives CASSVRDSYSPLHF. Combining the CDR3 with reference TRBV9 and TRBJ1-6 gives the whole variable domain DSGVTQTPKHLITATGQRVTLRCSPRSGDLSVYWYQQSLDQGLQFLIQYYNGEERAKGNILERFSAQQFPDLHSELNLSSLELGDSALYFCASSVRDSYSPLHFGNGTRLTVT.